These 6 T cell receptor beta chains share one sample of origin, sequenced in a study of cytomegalovirus exposure and HLA in healthy donors. PCR primers comprised 60 Vbeta and 13 Jbeta primers. Repertoires were generated with immunoSEQ multiplex PCR, while TCRdb's copy carries only in-frame clones and drops some. Among approximately 140,000 clones listed, 60% to 80% were seen once. What was sequenced was PBMCs. The source is a woman aged 55-69 years in good health and CMV-seronegative.

This chain links TRBV4-1 with TRBJ2-7; possible D gene TRBD2, 5 bases. Trimming shortened V by 0 bases and J by 3 bases, and 21 bases separated the two germline ends. CDR1 and CDR2 from the germline V gene are MGHRA and YSYEKL. This CDR3 spans 18 amino acids. CDR3 loop: CASSQERVSSSQVYEQYF. CDR3 nucleotide sequence: TGCGCCAGCAGCCAAGAACGGGTCTCTTCTAGCCAGGTCTACGAGCAGTACTTC.

J is TRBJ2-3 and V is TRBV5-1, with no clear D. The germline V and J ends were trimmed by 6 bases and 0 bases, with 8 bases remaining between them. This CDR3 is built from 13 residues. In germline, CDR1 is SGHRS, CDR2 YFSETQ. The CDR3 region is CASTLTSTDTQYF. Written as DNA, the CDR3 is TGCGCCAGCACCCTAACTAGCACAGATACGCAGTATTTT. The full variable domain, its missing parts supplied by reference TRBV5-1 and TRBJ2-3, is KAGVTQTPRYLIKTRGQQVTLSCSPISGHRSVSWYQQTPGQGLQFLFEYFSETQRNKGNFPGRFSGRQFSNSRSEMNVSTLELGDSALYLCASTLTSTDTQYFGPGTRLTVL.

V and J are TRBV19 and TRBJ1-1, with D possibly TRBD1 on 6 matching bases. V lost 5 bases to trimming and J lost 2 bases, with 12 bases between them. Per germline, CDR1 LNHDA and CDR2 SQIVND (reference sequence). The CDR3 covers 14 residues. The CDR3 DNA is TGTGCCAGTAGTGCCCGGACAGTCAACACTGAAGCTTTCTTT. Its protein product is CASSARTVNTEAFF.

Remarks on this clone: Other DNA sequences in the same sample also yield this CDR3. This chain links TRBV19 with TRBJ1-1; D may be TRBD1 (5 bases). V gave up 3 bases and J gave up 4 bases, with 9 bases separating them. CDR1 LNHDA and CDR2 SQIVND come from the germline V gene (reference sequence). The CDR3 covers 13 residues. The CDR3, as DNA: TGTGCCAGTAGTATCGACGGGGGCACTGAAGCTTTCTTT. It translates to CASSIDGGTEAFF.

This clone showed up just a few times. The rearrangement joins TRBV29-1 to TRBJ2-5; 8 bases fit TRBD1. CDR1 and CDR2 from the germline V gene are SQVTM and ANQGSEA. J lost 2 bases, V lost 4 bases, and 3 bases had no gene match. This CDR3 has 13 residues. CDR3: CSVGNRGQETQYF. CDR3 nucleotides: TGCAGCGTTGGAAACAGGGGGCAAGAGACCCAGTACTTC.

The chain couples TRBV2 to TRBJ1-5; 9 positions agree with TRBD1. The germline gives CDR1 SNHLY, CDR2 FYNNEI. V lost 6 bases to trimming and J lost 6 bases; unmatched junction nucleotides: 9. The CDR3 totals 15 residues. Written as DNA, the CDR3 is TGTGCCAGCAGGAGGGACAGGGAAGAGGGTCAGCCCCAGCATTTT. Translation gives CASRRDREEGQPQHF.